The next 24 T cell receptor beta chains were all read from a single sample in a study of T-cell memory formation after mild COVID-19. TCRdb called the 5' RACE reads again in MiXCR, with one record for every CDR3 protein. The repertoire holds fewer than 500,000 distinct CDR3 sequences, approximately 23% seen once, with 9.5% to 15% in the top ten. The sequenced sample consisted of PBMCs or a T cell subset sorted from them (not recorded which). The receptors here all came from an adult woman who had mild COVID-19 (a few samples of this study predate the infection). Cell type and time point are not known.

The CDR3 nucleotides read TGCGCCAGCAGCTTAGAGGGGGTGGCCTACGAGCAGTACTTC. This encodes CASSLEGVAYEQYF. V usage is TRBV5-1 and J usage is TRBJ2-7; D may be TRBD1 (6 bases). CDR3 length: 14 amino acids. The V end was cut by 2 bases, the J end by 2 bases, with 11 bases between. Germline assignment: CDR1 SGHRS and CDR2 YFSETQ.

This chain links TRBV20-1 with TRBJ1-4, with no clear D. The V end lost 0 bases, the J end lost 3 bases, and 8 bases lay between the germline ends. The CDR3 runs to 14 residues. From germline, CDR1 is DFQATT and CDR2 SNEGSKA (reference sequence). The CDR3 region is CSARDEGSNEKLFF. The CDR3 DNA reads TGCAGTGCTAGAGATGAGGGCTCTAATGAAAAACTGTTTTTT.

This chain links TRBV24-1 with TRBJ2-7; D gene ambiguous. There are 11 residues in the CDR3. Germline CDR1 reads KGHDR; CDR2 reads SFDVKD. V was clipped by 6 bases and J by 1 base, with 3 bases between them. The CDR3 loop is CATSLSYEQYF. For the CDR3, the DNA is TGTGCCACCAGTCTTTCCTACGAGCAGTACTTC.

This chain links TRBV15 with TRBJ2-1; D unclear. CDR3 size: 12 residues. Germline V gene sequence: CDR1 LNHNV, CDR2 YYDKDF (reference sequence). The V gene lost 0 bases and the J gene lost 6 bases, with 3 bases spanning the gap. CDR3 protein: CATSRDANEQFF. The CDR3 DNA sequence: TGTGCCACCAGCAGAGATGCCAATGAGCAGTTCTTC.

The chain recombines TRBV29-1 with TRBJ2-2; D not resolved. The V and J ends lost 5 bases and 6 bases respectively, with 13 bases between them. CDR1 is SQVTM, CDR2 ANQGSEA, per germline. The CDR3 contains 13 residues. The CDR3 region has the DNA TGCAGCGTTCAACCCGGGCCGGCCGGGGAGCTGTTTTTT. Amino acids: CSVQPGPAGELFF.

CDR3 residues: CSARRLAATDTQYF. CDR3 nucleotide sequence: TGCAGTGCTAGAAGACTAGCGGCCACAGATACGCAGTATTTT. The rearrangement uses TRBV20-1 and TRBJ2-3; 9 bases line up with TRBD2. V was pared by 2 bases and J by 2 bases, with 2 bases of the junction left unmatched. Germline V CDR1 and CDR2: DFQATT, SNEGSKA (reference sequence). This CDR3 comprises 14 residues.

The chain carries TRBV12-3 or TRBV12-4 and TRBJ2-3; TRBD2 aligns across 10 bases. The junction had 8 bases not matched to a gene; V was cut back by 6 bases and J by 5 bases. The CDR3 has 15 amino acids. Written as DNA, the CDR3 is TGTGCCAGCAGCCGCAGCGGGGGGGGAGGAGATACGCAGTATTTT. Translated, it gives CASSRSGGGGDTQYF.

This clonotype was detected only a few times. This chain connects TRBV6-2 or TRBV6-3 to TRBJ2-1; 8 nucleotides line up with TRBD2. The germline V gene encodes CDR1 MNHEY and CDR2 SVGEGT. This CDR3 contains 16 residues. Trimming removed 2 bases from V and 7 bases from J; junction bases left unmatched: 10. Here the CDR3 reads CASSYRLASGQNEQFF. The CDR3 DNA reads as TGTGCCAGCAGTTACAGACTAGCGTCTGGCCAAAATGAGCAGTTCTTC.

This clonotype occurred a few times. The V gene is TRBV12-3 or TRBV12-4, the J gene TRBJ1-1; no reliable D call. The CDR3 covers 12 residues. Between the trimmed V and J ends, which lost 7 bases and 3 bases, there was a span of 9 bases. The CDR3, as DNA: TGTGCCAGCACCCTCACGTACACTGAAGCTTTCTTT. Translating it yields CASTLTYTEAFF.

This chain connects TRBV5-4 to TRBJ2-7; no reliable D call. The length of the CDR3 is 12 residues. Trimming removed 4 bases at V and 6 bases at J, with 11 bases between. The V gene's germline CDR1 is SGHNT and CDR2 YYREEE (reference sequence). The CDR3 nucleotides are TGTGCCAGCAGCGAAGATCTGCTCGAGCAGTACTTC. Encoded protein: CASSEDLLEQYF. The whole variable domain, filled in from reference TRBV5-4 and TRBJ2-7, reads ETGVTQSPTHLIKTRGQQVTLRCSSQSGHNTVSWYQQALGQGPQFIFQYYREEENGRGNFPPRFSGLQFPNYSSELNVNALELDDSALYLCASSEDLLEQYFGPGTRLTVT.

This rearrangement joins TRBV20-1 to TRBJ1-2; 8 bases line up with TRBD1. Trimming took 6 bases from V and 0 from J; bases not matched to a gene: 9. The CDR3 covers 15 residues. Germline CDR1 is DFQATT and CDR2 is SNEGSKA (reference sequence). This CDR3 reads CSAPQGAEANYGYTF. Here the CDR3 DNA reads TGCAGTGCGCCGCAGGGGGCAGAGGCTAACTATGGCTACACCTTC.

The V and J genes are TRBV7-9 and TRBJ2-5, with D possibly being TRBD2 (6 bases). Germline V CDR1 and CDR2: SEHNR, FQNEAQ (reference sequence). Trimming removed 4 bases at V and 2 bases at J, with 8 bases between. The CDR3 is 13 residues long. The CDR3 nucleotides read TGTGCCAGCAGCTGGGACTCGCAAGAGACCCAGTACTTC. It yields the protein CASSWDSQETQYF.

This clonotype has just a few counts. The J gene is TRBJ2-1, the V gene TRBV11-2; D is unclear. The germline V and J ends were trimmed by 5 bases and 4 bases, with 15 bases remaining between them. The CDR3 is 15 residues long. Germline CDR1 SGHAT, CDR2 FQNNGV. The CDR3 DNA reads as TGTGCCAGCAGCCCCAGTTGGGGATTATACAATGAGCAGTTCTTC. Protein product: CASSPSWGLYNEQFF.

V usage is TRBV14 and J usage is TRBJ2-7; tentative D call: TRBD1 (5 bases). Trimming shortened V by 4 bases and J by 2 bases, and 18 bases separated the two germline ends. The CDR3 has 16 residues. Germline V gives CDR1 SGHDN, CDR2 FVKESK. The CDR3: CASSLGQAARPYEQYF. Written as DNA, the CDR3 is TGTGCCAGCAGCCTAGGACAAGCCGCAAGACCCTACGAGCAGTACTTC.

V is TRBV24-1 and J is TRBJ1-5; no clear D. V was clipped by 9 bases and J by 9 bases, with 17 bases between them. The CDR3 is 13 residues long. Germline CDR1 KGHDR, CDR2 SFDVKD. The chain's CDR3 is CATAAYSPGPQHF. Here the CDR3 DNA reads TGTGCCACCGCCGCTTATAGCCCGGGGCCCCAGCATTTT.

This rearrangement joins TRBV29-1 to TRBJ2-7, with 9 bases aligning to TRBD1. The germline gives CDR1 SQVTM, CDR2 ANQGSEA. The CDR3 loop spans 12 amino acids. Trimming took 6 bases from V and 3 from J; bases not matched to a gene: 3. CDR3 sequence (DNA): TGCAGCGTCAGACAGGGGGGCTACGAGCAGTACTTC. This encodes CSVRQGGYEQYF.

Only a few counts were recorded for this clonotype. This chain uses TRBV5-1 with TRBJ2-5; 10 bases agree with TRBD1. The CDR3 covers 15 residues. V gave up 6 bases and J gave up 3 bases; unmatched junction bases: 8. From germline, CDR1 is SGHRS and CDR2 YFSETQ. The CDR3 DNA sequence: TGCGCCAGCAAAACAGTGACAGGGGGCGAAGAGACCCAGTACTTC. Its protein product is CASKTVTGGEETQYF.

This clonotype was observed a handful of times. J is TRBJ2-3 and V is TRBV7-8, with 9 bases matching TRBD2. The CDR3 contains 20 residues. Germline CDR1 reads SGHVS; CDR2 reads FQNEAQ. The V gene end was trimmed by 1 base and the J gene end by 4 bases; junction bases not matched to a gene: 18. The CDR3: CASSLVVIWREGGWPDTQYF. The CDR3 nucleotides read TGTGCCAGCAGCTTAGTTGTTATCTGGCGGGAGGGGGGTTGGCCAGATACGCAGTATTTT.

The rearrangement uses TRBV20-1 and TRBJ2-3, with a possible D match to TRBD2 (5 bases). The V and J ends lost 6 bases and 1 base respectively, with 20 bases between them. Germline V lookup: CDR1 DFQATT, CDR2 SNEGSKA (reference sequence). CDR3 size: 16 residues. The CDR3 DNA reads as TGCAGTGCCCCCCCGACGGGAAGCTCGCGCACAGATACGCAGTATTTT. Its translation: CSAPPTGSSRTDTQYF.

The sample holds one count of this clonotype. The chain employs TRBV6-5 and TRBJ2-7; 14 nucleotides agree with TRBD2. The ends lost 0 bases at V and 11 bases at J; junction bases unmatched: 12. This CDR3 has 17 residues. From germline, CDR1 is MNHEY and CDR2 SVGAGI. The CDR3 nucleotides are TGTGCCAGCAGTTACTCAACTCCGGGACTAGCGGGGGAATTGGAGTACTTC. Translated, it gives CASSYSTPGLAGELEYF.

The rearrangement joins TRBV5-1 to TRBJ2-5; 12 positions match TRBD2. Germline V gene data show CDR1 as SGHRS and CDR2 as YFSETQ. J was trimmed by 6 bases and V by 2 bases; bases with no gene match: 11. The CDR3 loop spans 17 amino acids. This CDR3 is CASSLPSGGAKWKTQYF. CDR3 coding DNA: TGCGCCAGCAGCTTACCTAGCGGGGGGGCCAAGTGGAAGACCCAGTACTTC. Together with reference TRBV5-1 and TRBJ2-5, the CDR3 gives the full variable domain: KAGVTQTPRYLIKTRGQQVTLSCSPISGHRSVSWYQQTPGQGLQFLFEYFSETQRNKGNFPGRFSGRQFSNSRSEMNVSTLELGDSALYLCASSLPSGGAKWKTQYFGPGTRLLVL.

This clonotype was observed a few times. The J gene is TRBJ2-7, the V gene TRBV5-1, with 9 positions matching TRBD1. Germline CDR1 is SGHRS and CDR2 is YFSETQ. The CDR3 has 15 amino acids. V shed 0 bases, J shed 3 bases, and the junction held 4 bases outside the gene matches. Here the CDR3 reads CASSLGGQGFYEQYF. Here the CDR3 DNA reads TGCGCCAGCAGCTTGGGGGGACAGGGATTCTACGAGCAGTACTTC.

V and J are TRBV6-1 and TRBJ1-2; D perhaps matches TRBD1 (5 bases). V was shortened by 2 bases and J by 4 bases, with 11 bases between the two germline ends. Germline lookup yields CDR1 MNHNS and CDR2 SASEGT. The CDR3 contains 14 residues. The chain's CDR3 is CASSEFRTSYGYTF. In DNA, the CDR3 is TGTGCCAGCAGTGAATTTAGGACAAGCTATGGCTACACCTTC.

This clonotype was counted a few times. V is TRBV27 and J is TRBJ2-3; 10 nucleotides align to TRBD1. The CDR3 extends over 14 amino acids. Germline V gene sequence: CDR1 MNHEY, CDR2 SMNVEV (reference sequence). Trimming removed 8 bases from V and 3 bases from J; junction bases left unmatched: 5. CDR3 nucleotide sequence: TGTGCCAGCGGTTGGACAGGGGGGACAGATACGCAGTATTTT. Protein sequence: CASGWTGGTDTQYF.